The clone carrying this T cell receptor beta chain was recorded many times. The iRepertoire nested amplicon-rescue multiplex PCR amplified TCR alpha and beta CDR3s from RNA. In TCRdb, the multiplex PCR reads were re-called with MiXCR into one record per CDR3 protein. The sample consists of about 110,000 distinct CDR3 sequences, less than 30% of them appearing once. These data come from a study of glioma-infiltrating T cells. The CDR3 contains 16 residues. Per the germline V gene, CDR1 is KGHDR and CDR2 is SFDVKD. The V and J ends lost 2 bases and 5 bases respectively, with 17 bases between them. The receptor comes from a human donor with low-grade glioma or glioblastoma, undergoing nonglioma brain surgery, or in good health (not recorded which). This chain connects TRBV24-1 to TRBJ2-5; D unclear. The sequenced sample consisted of glioma tissue, nonneoplastic brain tissue, or PBMCs (not recorded which). The CDR3 region is CATSDSSRLPPETQYF. CDR3 nucleotide sequence: TGTGCCACCAGTGATTCGTCAAGGCTCCCCCCCGAGACCCAGTACTTC.